This T cell receptor beta chain was sequenced in a study of technical replicates of blood from several donors. The method was immunoSEQ multiplex PCR; TCRdb's version includes in-frame clones alone and lacks a portion of them. The profile shows some 93,000 clones, roughly 96% of them singletons. Germline CDR1 reads GTSNPN; CDR2 reads SVGIG (reference sequence). The CDR3 extends over 15 amino acids. The ends were cut back, 1 base at V and 0 bases at J, with 10 bases in the middle. This clonotype was sampled from a human donor in good health. Material: T cells isolated from PBMCs. The V and J genes are TRBV30 and TRBJ1-5; tentative D call: TRBD1 (6 bases). The CDR3 sequence is CAWSGQVYSNQPQHF. CDR3 nucleotides: TGTGCCTGGAGTGGACAGGTCTATAGCAATCAGCCCCAGCATTTT.